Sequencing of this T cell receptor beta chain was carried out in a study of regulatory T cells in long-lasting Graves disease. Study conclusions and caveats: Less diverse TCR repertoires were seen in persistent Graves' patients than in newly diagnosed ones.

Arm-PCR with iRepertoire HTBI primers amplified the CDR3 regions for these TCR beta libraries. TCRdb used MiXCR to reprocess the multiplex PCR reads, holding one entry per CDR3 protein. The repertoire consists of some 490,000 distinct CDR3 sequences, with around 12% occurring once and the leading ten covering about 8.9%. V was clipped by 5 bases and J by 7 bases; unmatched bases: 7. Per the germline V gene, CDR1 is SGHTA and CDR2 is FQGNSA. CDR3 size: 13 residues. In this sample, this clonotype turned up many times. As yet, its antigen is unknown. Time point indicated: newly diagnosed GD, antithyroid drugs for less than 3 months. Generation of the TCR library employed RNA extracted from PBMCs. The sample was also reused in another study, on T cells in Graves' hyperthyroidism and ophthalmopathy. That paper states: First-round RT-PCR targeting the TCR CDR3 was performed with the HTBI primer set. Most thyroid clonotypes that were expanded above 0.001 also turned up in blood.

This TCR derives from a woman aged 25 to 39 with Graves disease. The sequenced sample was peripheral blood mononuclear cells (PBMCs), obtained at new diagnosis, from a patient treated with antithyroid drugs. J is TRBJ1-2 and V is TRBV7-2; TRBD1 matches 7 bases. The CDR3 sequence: CASSPTGTAGYTF. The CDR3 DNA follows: TGTGCCAGCAGCCCTACCGGGACAGCTGGCTACACCTTC.